The clone carrying this TCR beta chain was found a few times. Its antigen is unknown. This entry belongs to a study of T cell repertoires in cytomegalovirus infection. Findings of the study overall: Frequencies of public TCR beta families were cumulated, and this identified carriers of CMV plus the relevant HLA.

From the reads, TCRdb called clonotypes with MiXCR, one entry per CDR3 protein. The table shows 250,000 or so distinct CDR3 sequences, with 17% occurring only once. The sequence derives from a human donor in good health (CMV status not recorded). Some clones in this sample may be carry-over from other donors' samples. Source material: CD8+ T cells from PBMCs.

The CDR3 spells CASSYSEFFREAGAFF. The CDR3 DNA reads TGTGCCAGCAGTTACTCGGAGTTTTTCAGGGAAGCAGGAGCTTTCTTT. This chain uses TRBV6-5 with TRBJ1-1; D perhaps matches TRBD1 (5 bases). V was clipped by 0 bases and J by 10 bases, with 21 bases between them. Germline CDR1 and CDR2: MNHEY and SVGAGI. CDR3 size: 16 residues.